This T cell receptor (beta chain) came from a study of T-cell memory formation after mild COVID-19. TCRdb processed the 5' RACE reads anew with MiXCR; each CDR3 protein has one entry. The sample shows under 50,000 distinct CDR3 sequences, about 28% of them seen only once. Study-wide results and limits: The main location of contracting CD4+ clones was CM and EM, and that of contracting CD8+ clones was EMRA.

Germline values: CDR1 SQVTM, CDR2 ANQGSEA. The CDR3 is 12 amino acids. The junction had 8 bases not matched to a gene; V was cut back by 6 bases and J by 6 bases. This clonotype was detected only a few times. Its target is not known. Input material: PBMCs or a T cell subset sorted from them (not recorded which). The sequence came from a man younger than 30 who had mild COVID-19 (a few samples of this study predate the infection). Cell type and time point are not known. The V and J genes are TRBV29-1 and TRBJ2-7; 7 bases align to TRBD1. In DNA, the CDR3 is TGCAGCGTCACGGGGACAGTCGGCGAGCAGTACGTC. Its protein product is CSVTGTVGEQYV.